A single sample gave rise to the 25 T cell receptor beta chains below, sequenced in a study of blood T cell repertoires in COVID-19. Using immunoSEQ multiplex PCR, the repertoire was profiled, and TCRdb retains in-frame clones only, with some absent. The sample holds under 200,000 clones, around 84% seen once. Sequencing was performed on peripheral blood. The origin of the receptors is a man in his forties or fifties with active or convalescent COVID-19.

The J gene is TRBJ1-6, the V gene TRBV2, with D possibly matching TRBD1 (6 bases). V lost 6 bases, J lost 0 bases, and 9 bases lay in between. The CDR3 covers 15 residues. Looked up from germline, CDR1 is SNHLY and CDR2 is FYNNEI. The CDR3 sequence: CASRTGISYNSPLHF. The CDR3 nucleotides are TGTGCCAGCAGAACAGGGATCTCCTATAATTCACCCCTCCACTTT.

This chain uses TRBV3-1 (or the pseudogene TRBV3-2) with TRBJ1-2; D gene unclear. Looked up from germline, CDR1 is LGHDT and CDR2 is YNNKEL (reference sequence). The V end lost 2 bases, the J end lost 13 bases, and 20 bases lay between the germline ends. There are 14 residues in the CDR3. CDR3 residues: CASSQHGEQLMFTF. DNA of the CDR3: TGTGCCAGCAGCCAACACGGGGAACAGTTAATGTTCACCTTC.

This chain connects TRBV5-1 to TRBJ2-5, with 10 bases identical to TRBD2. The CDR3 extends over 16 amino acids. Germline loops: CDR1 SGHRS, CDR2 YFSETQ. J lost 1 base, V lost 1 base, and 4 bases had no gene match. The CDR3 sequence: CASSLSSSGSQETQYF. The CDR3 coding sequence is TGCGCCAGCAGCTTGTCCTCTAGCGGGAGCCAAGAGACCCAGTACTTC.

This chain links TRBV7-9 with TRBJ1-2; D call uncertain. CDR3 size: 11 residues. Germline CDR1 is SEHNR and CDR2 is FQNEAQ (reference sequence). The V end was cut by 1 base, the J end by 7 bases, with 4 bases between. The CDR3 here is CASSLGAGYTF. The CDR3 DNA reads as TGTGCCAGCAGCTTAGGCGCTGGCTACACCTTC.

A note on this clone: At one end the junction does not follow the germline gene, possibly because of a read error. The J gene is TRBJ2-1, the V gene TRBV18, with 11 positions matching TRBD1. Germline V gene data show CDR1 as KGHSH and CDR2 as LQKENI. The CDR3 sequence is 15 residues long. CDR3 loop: CASSLTGTGGNGQFF. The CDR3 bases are TGTGCCAGCTCACTAACCGGGACAGGGGGTAATGGGCAGTTCTTC. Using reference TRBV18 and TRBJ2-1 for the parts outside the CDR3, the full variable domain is NAGVMQNPRHLVRRRGQEARLRCSPMKGHSHVYWYRQLPEEGLKFMVYLQKENIIDESGMPKERFSAEFPKEGPSILRIQQVVRGDSAAYFCASSLTGTGGNGQFFGPGTRLTVL.

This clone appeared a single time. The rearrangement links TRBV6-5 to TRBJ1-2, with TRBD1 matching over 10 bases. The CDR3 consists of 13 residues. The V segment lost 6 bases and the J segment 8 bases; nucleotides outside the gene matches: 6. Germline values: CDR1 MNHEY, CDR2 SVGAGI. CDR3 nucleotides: TGTGCCAGCAGGGCCGACAGGGGGCGCGGCTACACCTTC. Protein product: CASRADRGRGYTF.

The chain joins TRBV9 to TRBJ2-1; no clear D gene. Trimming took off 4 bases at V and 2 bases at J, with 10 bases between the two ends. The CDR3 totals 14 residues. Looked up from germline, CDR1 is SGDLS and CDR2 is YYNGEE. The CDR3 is CASSPQQAYNEQFF. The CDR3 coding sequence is TGTGCCAGCAGCCCCCAGCAGGCCTACAATGAGCAGTTCTTC.

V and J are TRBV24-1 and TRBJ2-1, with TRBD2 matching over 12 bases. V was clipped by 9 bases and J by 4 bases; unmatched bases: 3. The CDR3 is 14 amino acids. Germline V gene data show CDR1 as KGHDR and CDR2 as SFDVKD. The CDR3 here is CATATSGSYNEQFF. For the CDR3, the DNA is TGTGCCACCGCGACTAGCGGGAGTTACAATGAGCAGTTCTTC.

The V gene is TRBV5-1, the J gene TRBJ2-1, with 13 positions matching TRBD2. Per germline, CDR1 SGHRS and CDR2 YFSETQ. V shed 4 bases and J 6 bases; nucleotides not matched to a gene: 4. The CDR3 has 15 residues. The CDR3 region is CASSLLAGGLNEQFF. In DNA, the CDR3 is TGCGCCAGCAGCCTACTAGCGGGGGGGCTCAATGAGCAGTTCTTC.

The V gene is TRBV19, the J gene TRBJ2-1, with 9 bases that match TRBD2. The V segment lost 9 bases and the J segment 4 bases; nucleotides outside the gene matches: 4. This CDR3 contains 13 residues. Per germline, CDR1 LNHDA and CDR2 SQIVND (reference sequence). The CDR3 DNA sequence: TGTGCCAGCTCGGGACTAGCTTACAATGAGCAGTTCTTC. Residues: CASSGLAYNEQFF.

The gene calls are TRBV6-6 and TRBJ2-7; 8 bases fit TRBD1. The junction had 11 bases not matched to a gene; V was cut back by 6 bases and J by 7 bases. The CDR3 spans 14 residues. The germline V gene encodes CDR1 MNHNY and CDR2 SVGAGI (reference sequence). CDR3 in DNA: TGTGCCAGCAGCTTTGGGCAGGGGGCGCGTGAGCAGTACTTC. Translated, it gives CASSFGQGAREQYF.

DNA for the CDR3: TGTGCCAGTAGTATAGAAGGAGGGGATACGCAGTATTTT. Protein sequence: CASSIEGGDTQYF. The V and J genes are TRBV19 and TRBJ2-3; TRBD2 might be the D (6 bases). Germline values: CDR1 LNHDA, CDR2 SQIVND (reference sequence). The CDR3 is 13 residues long. V dropped 0 bases and J dropped 6 bases, with 7 bases sitting between them.

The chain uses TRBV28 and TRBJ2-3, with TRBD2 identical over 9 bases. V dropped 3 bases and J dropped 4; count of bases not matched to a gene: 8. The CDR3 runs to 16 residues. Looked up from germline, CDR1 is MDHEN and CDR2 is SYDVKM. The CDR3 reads CASSLYTSGFSDTQYF. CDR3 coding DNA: TGTGCCAGCAGTTTGTACACTAGCGGGTTCTCAGATACGCAGTATTTT.

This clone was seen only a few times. This CDR3 reads CASSLEDRDYQPQHF. CDR3 in DNA: TGTGCCAGCAGCTTGGAGGACAGGGATTATCAGCCCCAGCATTTT. The chain links TRBV5-5 to TRBJ1-5; 8 bases align to TRBD1. J gave up 5 bases and V 0 bases, and 4 bases lay outside the gene matches. The CDR3 runs to 15 residues. CDR1 SGHKS and CDR2 YYEKEE come from the germline V gene (reference sequence).

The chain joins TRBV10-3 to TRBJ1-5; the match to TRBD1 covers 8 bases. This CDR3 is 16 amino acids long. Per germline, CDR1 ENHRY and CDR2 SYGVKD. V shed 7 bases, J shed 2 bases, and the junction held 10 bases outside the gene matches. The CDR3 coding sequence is TGTGCCATCATCGCGGGGCCGGGACAGGGCAATCAGCCCCAGCATTTT. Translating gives CAIIAGPGQGNQPQHF.

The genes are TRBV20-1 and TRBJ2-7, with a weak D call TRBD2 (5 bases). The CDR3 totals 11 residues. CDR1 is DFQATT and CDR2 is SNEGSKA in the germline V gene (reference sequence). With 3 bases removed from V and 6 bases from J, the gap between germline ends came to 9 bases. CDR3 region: CSASSGSEQYF. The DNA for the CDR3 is TGCAGTGCTAGTTCTGGGAGCGAGCAGTACTTC.

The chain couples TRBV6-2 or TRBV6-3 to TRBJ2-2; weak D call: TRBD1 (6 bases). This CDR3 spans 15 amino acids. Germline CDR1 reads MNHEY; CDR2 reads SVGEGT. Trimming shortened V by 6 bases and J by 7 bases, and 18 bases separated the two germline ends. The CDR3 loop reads CASSPTTQGIGELFF. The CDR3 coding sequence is TGTGCCAGCAGCCCCACAACACAGGGTATCGGGGAGCTGTTTTTT.

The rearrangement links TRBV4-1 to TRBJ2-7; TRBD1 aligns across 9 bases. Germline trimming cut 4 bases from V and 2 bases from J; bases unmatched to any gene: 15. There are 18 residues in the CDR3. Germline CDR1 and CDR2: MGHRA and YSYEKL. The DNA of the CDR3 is TGCGCCAGCAGCCGAACAACTTACCGGGACAGGGATCCCTACGAGCAGTACTTC. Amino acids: CASSRTTYRDRDPYEQYF.

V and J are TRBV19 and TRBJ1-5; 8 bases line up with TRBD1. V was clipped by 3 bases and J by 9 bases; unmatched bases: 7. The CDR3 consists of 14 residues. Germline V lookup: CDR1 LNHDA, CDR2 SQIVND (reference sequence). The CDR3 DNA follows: TGTGCCAGTAGTATGGGGACAGGCGGGGGGCCCCAGCATTTT. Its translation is CASSMGTGGGPQHF.

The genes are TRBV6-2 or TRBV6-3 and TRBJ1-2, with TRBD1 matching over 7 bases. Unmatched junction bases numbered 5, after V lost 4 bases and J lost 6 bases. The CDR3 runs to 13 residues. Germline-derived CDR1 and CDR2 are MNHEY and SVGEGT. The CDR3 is CASSSTGTHGYTF. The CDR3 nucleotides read TGTGCCAGCAGTTCGACAGGGACCCATGGCTACACCTTC.

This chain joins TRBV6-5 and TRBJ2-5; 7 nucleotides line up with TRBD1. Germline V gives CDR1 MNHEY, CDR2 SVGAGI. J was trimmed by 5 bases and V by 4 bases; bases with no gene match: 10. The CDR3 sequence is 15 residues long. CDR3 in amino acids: CASSSLGGRGETQYF. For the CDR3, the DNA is TGTGCCAGCAGTTCTCTAGGTGGCAGGGGGGAGACCCAGTACTTC.

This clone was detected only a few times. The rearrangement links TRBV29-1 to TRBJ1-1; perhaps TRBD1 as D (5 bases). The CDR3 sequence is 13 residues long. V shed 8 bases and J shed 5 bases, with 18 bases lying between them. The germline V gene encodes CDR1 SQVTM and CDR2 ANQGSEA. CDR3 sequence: CSPSLRGKTEAFF. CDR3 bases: TGCAGCCCGTCTCTAAGGGGTAAAACTGAAGCTTTCTTT.

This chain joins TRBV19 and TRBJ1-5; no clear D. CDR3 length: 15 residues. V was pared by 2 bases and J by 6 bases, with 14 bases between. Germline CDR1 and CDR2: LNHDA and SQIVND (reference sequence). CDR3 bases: TGTGCCAGTAGTATATACCTCACCCGGGGTCAGCCCCAGCATTTT. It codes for CASSIYLTRGQPQHF.

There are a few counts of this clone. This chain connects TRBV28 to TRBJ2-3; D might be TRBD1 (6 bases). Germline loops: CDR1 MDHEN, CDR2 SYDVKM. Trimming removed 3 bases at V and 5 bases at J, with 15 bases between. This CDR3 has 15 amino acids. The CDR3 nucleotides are TGTGCCAGCAGTTTTGGTGGGGGCCGGGGAGATACGCAGTATTTT. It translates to CASSFGGGRGDTQYF.

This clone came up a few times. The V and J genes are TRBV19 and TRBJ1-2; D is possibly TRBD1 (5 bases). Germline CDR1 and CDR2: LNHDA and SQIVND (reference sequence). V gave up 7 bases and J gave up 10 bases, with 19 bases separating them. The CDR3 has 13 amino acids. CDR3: CASNLGGGADYTF. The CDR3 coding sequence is TGTGCCAGTAACCTGGGGGGAGGGGCGGACTACACCTTC.